The 3 T cell receptor beta chains given below trace back to one sample, sequenced in a study of blood T cell repertoires in COVID-19 (TCRdb year 2020). Libraries were prepared through the immunoSEQ multiplex PCR assay. TCRdb holds this immuneACCESS table with in-frame rearrangements only. Some clones are missing; in checked studies, unresolved V genes explain under half, and the rest has no known cause. The sample includes 230,000 or so clones, with about 90% observed a single time. The leading ten clones occupy roughly 2.2% of the sample. Sequencing used peripheral blood. The receptors shown here come from an older woman with COVID-19, enrolled during active disease.

V and J are TRBV4-1 and TRBJ2-3, with a weak D call TRBD1 (6 bases). V dropped 3 bases and J dropped 6 bases, with 13 bases sitting between them. From germline, CDR1 is MGHRA and CDR2 YSYEKL. The CDR3 runs 14 residues. The CDR3 spells CASSQIGQSDTQYF. DNA for the CDR3: TGCGCCAGCAGCCAGATTGGACAGAGTGATACGCAGTATTTT.

This chain links TRBV6-2 or TRBV6-3 with TRBJ1-5; 9 bases map to TRBD1. Germline loops: CDR1 MNHEY, CDR2 SVGEGT. V trimming: 2 bases; J trimming: 5 bases; junction bases outside the gene matches: 1. The CDR3 sequence is 14 residues long. The CDR3 sequence: CASSYGQGHQPQHF. The CDR3 DNA follows: TGTGCCAGCAGTTACGGACAGGGGCATCAGCCCCAGCATTTT.

The table lists this clone with a few counts. J is TRBJ1-5 and V is TRBV4-2; D not certain. The V end lost 0 bases, the J end lost 7 bases, and 7 bases lay between the germline ends. The germline V gene has CDR1 LGHNA and CDR2 YNFKEQ. This CDR3 spans 13 amino acids. The CDR3 loop reads CASSQDLGQPQHF. In nucleotides, the CDR3 is TGTGCCAGCAGCCAAGATCTAGGACAGCCCCAGCATTTT.